The next 23 T cell receptor beta chains were all read from a single sample in a study of shared clonotypes between healthy human individuals. Data came from immunoSEQ multiplex PCR; TCRdb stores just in-frame clones and leaves some out. The table lists just over 2,000,000 clones, about 95% of them singletons. Sequenced material: naive CD4+ T cells sorted from blood. This sample's subset: CD45RA+ positively selected. The source is a man between 18 and 29 years old in good health.

The CDR3 coding sequence is TGTGCCAGCAGCTTGGGAGTTTTGGGGGGGCGCGTCAACGAGCAGTACTTC. Residues: CASSLGVLGGRVNEQYF. The chain recombines TRBV5-6 with TRBJ2-7; the D gene is possibly TRBD2 (7 bases). This CDR3 has 17 amino acids. V lost 0 bases and J lost 5, with 21 bases in between. Germline CDR1 reads SGHDT; CDR2 reads YYEEEE.

J is TRBJ2-7 and V is TRBV4-3; D gene unclear. Germline V gene lookup returns CDR1 LGHNA and CDR2 YSLEER. The CDR3 contains 16 residues. The V end was cut by 0 bases, the J end by 6 bases, with 18 bases between. The CDR3 sequence: CASSQDRTAGWAEQYF. CDR3 sequence (DNA): TGCGCCAGCAGCCAAGATCGGACGGCAGGCTGGGCCGAGCAGTACTTC.

This clone was recorded once. A read error may be the cause here, since a much bigger clone is one base away. This sequence joins TRBV7-2 and TRBJ1-1; D gene ambiguous. Looked up from germline, CDR1 is SGHTA and CDR2 is FQGNSA. Trimming took 2 bases from V and 1 from J, leaving 5 bases between them. The length of the CDR3 is 13 residues. This chain's CDR3 is CASSLFGNTEAFF. The CDR3 coding sequence is TGTGCCAGCAGCTTATTCGGGAACACTGAAGCTTTCTTT.

Note on this clone: This CDR3 is also generated by other DNA sequences in the sample. The chain uses TRBV30 and TRBJ1-1, with unresolved D. The CDR3 is made up of 12 amino acids. V gave up 4 bases and J gave up 0 bases, with 6 bases separating them. CDR1 and CDR2 from the germline V gene are GTSNPN and SVGIG (reference sequence). The CDR3 spells CAWTGMNTEAFF. The DNA of the CDR3 is TGTGCCTGGACAGGCATGAACACTGAAGCTTTCTTT.

The chain carries TRBV5-1 and TRBJ2-3, with TRBD1 identical over 7 bases. The junction had 7 bases not matched to a gene; V was cut back by 7 bases and J by 2 bases. Germline assignment: CDR1 SGHRS and CDR2 YFSETQ. The CDR3 covers 14 residues. In nucleotides, the CDR3 is TGCGCCAGCGGCCGGGGACAGCCCACAGATACGCAGTATTTT. It encodes CASGRGQPTDTQYF.

This chain connects TRBV7-9 to TRBJ1-4; tentatively, D is TRBD1 (5 bases). V lost 5 bases and J 8 bases, leaving 15 bases between the germline ends. The CDR3 runs to 14 residues. CDR1 SEHNR and CDR2 FQNEAQ come from the germline V gene (reference sequence). The CDR3 is CASSVSGSQEKLFF. In DNA form, the CDR3 reads TGTGCCAGCAGCGTGTCAGGGTCGCAAGAAAAACTGTTTTTT.

V gene TRBV9 combines with J gene TRBJ2-2; the D call may be TRBD1 or TRBD2 (5 bases each). The CDR3 sequence is 16 residues long. V lost 6 bases, J lost 5 bases, and 20 bases lay in between. CDR1 is SGDLS, CDR2 YYNGEE, per germline. CDR3 sequence reads: CASILDGASRTGELFF. The CDR3, as DNA: TGTGCCAGCATTCTCGACGGGGCGTCGAGGACCGGGGAGCTGTTTTTT.

The CDR3 region has the DNA TGTGCCAGCAGTGAAGCCTCCAGCTGGGGCGGGGAGCTGTTTTTT. Translated: CASSEASSWGGELFF. The chain combines TRBV2 with TRBJ2-2; D not certain. This CDR3 spans 15 amino acids. V was trimmed by 0 bases and J by 7 bases, leaving 12 bases between them. Per the germline V gene, CDR1 is SNHLY and CDR2 is FYNNEI.

This chain joins TRBV7-2 and TRBJ2-7, with 9 bases lining up with TRBD1. V trimming: 5 bases; J trimming: 2 bases; junction bases outside the gene matches: 7. Germline V gene lookup returns CDR1 SGHTA and CDR2 FQGNSA. This CDR3 region has 15 residues. The CDR3 bases are TGTGCCAGCAGCCCCGGGACAGGGCAAACCTACGAGCAGTACTTC. Its translation: CASSPGTGQTYEQYF.

On this clone: The sample holds other DNA sequences that translate to the same CDR3. This chain links TRBV28 with TRBJ1-2; 7 bases line up with TRBD1. The CDR3 consists of 13 residues. Losses at the gene ends were 9 bases for V and 2 bases for J; bases not matched to a gene: 6. CDR1 is MDHEN and CDR2 is SYDVKM in the germline V gene. The CDR3 bases are TGTGCCAGTTCACGACAGGGAAACTATGGCTACACCTTC. This translates into CASSRQGNYGYTF.

In this sample, this clone turned up once. The rearrangement uses TRBV7-9 and TRBJ1-4; D remains unclear. CDR3 length: 14 residues. V was shortened by 2 bases and J by 8 bases, with 12 bases between the two germline ends. Germline CDR1 is SEHNR and CDR2 is FQNEAQ (reference sequence). The CDR3 region is CASSLTEIDEKLFF. CDR3 sequence (DNA): TGTGCCAGCAGCTTAACAGAAATTGACGAAAAACTGTTTTTT.

On this clone itself: Other DNA sequences in this sample translate to the same CDR3. The chain couples TRBV10-3 to TRBJ1-1; D is uncertain. The V end lost 4 bases, the J end lost 6 bases, and 6 bases lay between the germline ends. The CDR3 has 11 residues. Germline loops: CDR1 ENHRY, CDR2 SYGVKD. DNA for the CDR3: TGTGCCATCAGTGGGACCGCTGAAGCTTTCTTT. Translated, it gives CAISGTAEAFF.

This rearrangement joins TRBV15 to TRBJ2-3; D is possibly TRBD1 or TRBD2 (5 bases each). The CDR3 is 18 amino acids. The germline V gene encodes CDR1 LNHNV and CDR2 YYDKDF (reference sequence). V shed 3 bases and J shed 1 base, with 20 bases lying between them. The CDR3 coding sequence is TGTGCCACCAGCAGGGGATCCGGGGCTGATGGCGGCACAGATACGCAGTATTTT. This translates into CATSRGSGADGGTDTQYF.

V gene TRBV6-1 combines with J gene TRBJ2-1; no clear D. The CDR3 spans 13 residues. Germline CDR1 and CDR2: MNHNS and SASEGT. The V end was cut by 4 bases, the J end by 5 bases, with 9 bases between. In DNA, the CDR3 is TGTGCCAGCAGTGGACCGATTAACAATGAGCAGTTCTTC. Translating gives CASSGPINNEQFF.

As concerns this clone: In the same sample, other DNA sequences code for this CDR3. CDR3 amino acids: CASSERRQETQYF. Written as DNA, the CDR3 is TGTGCCAGCAGTGAAAGACGGCAAGAGACCCAGTACTTC. The rearrangement uses TRBV2 and TRBJ2-5, with D unresolved. The CDR3 length is 13 residues. Looked up from germline, CDR1 is SNHLY and CDR2 is FYNNEI. V lost 2 bases, J lost 2 bases, and 6 bases lay in between. The entire variable domain, with the rest obtained from reference TRBV2 and TRBJ2-5, is as follows: EPEVTQTPSHQVTQMGQEVILRCVPISNHLYFYWYRQILGQKVEFLVSFYNNEISEKSEIFDDQFSVERPDGSNFTLKIRSTKLEDSAMYFCASSERRQETQYFGPGTRLLVL.

The chain is built from TRBV9 and TRBJ1-6, with TRBD1 matching 10 bases. In germline, CDR1 is SGDLS, CDR2 YYNGEE. V lost 2 bases and J lost 7; bases outside the gene matches: 3. The CDR3 loop spans 15 amino acids. The CDR3 sequence is CASSVWTGGNSPLHF. The DNA for the CDR3 is TGTGCCAGCAGCGTCTGGACAGGGGGAAATTCACCCCTCCACTTT.

The J gene is TRBJ2-3, the V gene TRBV7-8; D is ambiguous. The CDR3 covers 15 residues. The V gene lost 3 bases and the J gene lost 0 bases, with 10 bases spanning the gap. Per germline, CDR1 SGHVS and CDR2 FQNEAQ. The CDR3 here is CASSFDGKSTDTQYF. The DNA for the CDR3 is TGTGCCAGCAGCTTCGACGGCAAAAGCACAGATACGCAGTATTTT.

V usage is TRBV7-2 and J usage is TRBJ2-2; D is perhaps TRBD2 (6 bases). V was shortened by 5 bases and J by 2 bases, with 12 bases between the two germline ends. The CDR3 spans 15 residues. Germline V gene lookup returns CDR1 SGHTA and CDR2 FQGNSA. CDR3 sequence: CASSLRTTNTGELFF. The CDR3 nucleotides are TGTGCCAGCAGCCTAAGGACTACCAACACCGGGGAGCTGTTTTTT.

The chain carries TRBV6-1 and TRBJ1-5; maybe TRBD1 (5 bases). Germline V gene data show CDR1 as MNHNS and CDR2 as SASEGT. This CDR3 has 17 residues. The V end was cut by 4 bases, the J end by 0 bases, with 16 bases between. CDR3 bases: TGTGCCAGCAGTGTAGGGACGGGGGGAAATAGCAATCAGCCCCAGCATTTT. This gives the protein CASSVGTGGNSNQPQHF.

This chain uses TRBV27 with TRBJ2-2, with 8 bases that match TRBD2. Germline CDR1 reads MNHEY; CDR2 reads SMNVEV (reference sequence). The CDR3 loop spans 17 amino acids. J gave up 0 bases and V 6 bases, and 9 bases lay outside the gene matches. CDR3 nucleotides: TGTGCCAGCAGCTCTATAGCGGGACCCACGAACACCGGGGAGCTGTTTTTT. Encoded protein: CASSSIAGPTNTGELFF.

The V gene is TRBV5-8, the J gene TRBJ1-6, with no clear D. This CDR3 region has 15 residues. V dropped 5 bases and J dropped 0 bases, with 9 bases sitting between them. The V gene's germline CDR1 is SGHTS and CDR2 YDEGEE. CDR3 region: CASSYRSSYNSPLHF. In nucleotides, the CDR3 is TGTGCCAGCAGTTATCGAAGCTCCTATAATTCACCCCTCCACTTT.

V and J are TRBV30 and TRBJ1-1, with TRBD1 matching over 8 bases. The CDR3 has 14 amino acids. V lost 3 bases, J lost 11 bases, and 14 bases stayed unmatched. Germline lookup yields CDR1 GTSNPN and CDR2 SVGIG (reference sequence). The CDR3 DNA follows: TGTGCCTGGAGCCAGGGACAGGTAGCCCTGGTGGCTTTCTTT. It encodes CAWSQGQVALVAFF.

CDR3 bases: TGTGCCAGCAGACGCCTCCAGGGCTATGGCTACACCTTC. Its protein product is CASRRLQGYGYTF. The rearrangement links TRBV28 to TRBJ1-2; D possibly corresponds to TRBD1 (5 bases). Deletions cut 6 bases from V and 4 bases from J, with 12 bases between. This CDR3 is 13 amino acids long. The germline V gene encodes CDR1 MDHEN and CDR2 SYDVKM.